This TCR beta chain comes out of a study of molecular identifiers for immune sequencing clone quantification. Library preparation followed earlier protocols using designated TCR primers. TCRdb passed the PCR reads through MiXCR, listing each CDR3 protein once. This repertoire shows over 550,000 distinct CDR3 sequences, around 25% found once; its top ten account for 0.78%. Sorting recovered naive CD8 T cells on a CD8+CD4-CCR7+CD45RA+ profile. The V segment lost 4 bases and the J segment 2 bases; nucleotides outside the gene matches: 8. The CDR3 consists of 15 residues. Germline loops: CDR1 SGHTA, CDR2 FQGNSA. Study findings and constraints: Effector cells had over 98% of their molecules in clones above 20 RNA copies, while naive cells had under 1%.

In this sample, this clonotype turned up many times. What it binds is not known. Sequencing was performed on naive CD8+ T cells from blood, with Jurkat cell RNA spiked in. The subset is: FACS-sorted CD8+CD4-CCR7+CD45RA+ naive T cells. The chain links TRBV7-2 to TRBJ2-7; 7 bases fit TRBD2. This sequence originates from a human donor in good health. Some libraries in this study had Jurkat cell RNA spiked in. The CDR3 DNA follows: TGTGCCAGCAGCTCCCCCCGGGACTATACCTACGAGCAGTACTTC. Translating gives CASSSPRDYTYEQYF.